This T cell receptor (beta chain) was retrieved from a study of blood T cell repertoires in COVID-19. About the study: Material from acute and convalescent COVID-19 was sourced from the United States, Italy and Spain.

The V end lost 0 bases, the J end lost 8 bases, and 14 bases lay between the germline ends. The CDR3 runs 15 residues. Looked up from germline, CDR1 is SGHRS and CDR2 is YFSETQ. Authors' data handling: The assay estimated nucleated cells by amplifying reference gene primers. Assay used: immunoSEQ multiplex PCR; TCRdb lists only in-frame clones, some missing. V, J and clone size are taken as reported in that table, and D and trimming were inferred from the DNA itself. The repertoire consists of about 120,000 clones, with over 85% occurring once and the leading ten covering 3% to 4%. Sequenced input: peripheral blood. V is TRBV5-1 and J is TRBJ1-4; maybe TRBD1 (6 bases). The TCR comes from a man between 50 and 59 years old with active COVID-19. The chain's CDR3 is CASSLVAGVEEKLFF. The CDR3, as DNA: TGCGCCAGCAGCTTGGTTGCAGGGGTGGAGGAAAAACTGTTTTTT.